Listed below are T cell receptor beta chains from one sample, sequenced in a study of shared T cell receptors in the human thymus. The method was immunoSEQ multiplex PCR; TCRdb's version includes in-frame clones alone and lacks a portion of them. The sample holds 650,000 to 950,000 clones, 80% to 90% seen once. In addition, the sample was reused for a study of human thymus T cells.

The material sequenced was thymocytes. All receptors derive from a girl under three years old with a congenital heart defect. Each CDR3 is given with its conserved first and last residue. A D gene is named only where the DNA matches it firmly. Only some rows state a clone size, as once, few, many or a class for expanded clones.

j_gene	d_gene	v_gene	abundance	CDR3aa	CDR3nt
TRBJ1-1	-	TRBV7-2	-	CASSLKTIGAFF	TGTGCCAGCAGCTTAAAGACTATAGGAGCTTTCTTT
TRBJ2-3	TRBD2	TRBV10-2	-	CASIPSAGGSDTQYF	TGCGCCAGCATCCCCTCAGCGGGGGGTTCGGATACGCAGTATTTT
TRBJ2-5	-	TRBV7-6	few	CASSWGVDTNQETQYF	TGTGCCAGCAGCTGGGGGGTGGACACGAACCAAGAGACCCAGTACTTC
TRBJ1-2	-	TRBV19	-	CASSTTWEGNYGYTF	TGTGCCAGTAGCACTACGTGGGAGGGGAACTATGGCTACACCTTC
TRBJ1-6	TRBD1	TRBV9	-	CASSGDRGPKNRSSYNSPLHF	TGTGCCAGCAGCGGCGACAGGGGACCGAAGAACCGTAGCTCCTATAATTCACCCCTCCACTTT
TRBJ2-5	-	TRBV27	-	CASALRTVQGETQYF	TGTGCCAGCGCCTTGCGGACCGTGCAGGGGGAGACCCAGTACTTC
TRBJ2-3	-	TRBV6-1	-	CASIRRGTSTDTQYF	TGTGCCAGCATACGCAGGGGAACTAGCACAGATACGCAGTATTTT
TRBJ2-1	TRBD1	TRBV5-1	-	CASSLAGTGEMYEQFF	TGCGCCAGCAGCTTGGCCGGGACAGGAGAGATGTATGAGCAGTTCTTC
TRBJ1-5	-	TRBV11-2	once	CASSLTQRFSNQPQHF	TGTGCCAGCAGCTTGACTCAAAGGTTTAGCAATCAGCCCCAGCATTTT
TRBJ1-2	TRBD1	TRBV27	few	CASSSNHRGVYGYTF	TGTGCCAGCAGTTCCAACCACAGGGGTGTCTATGGCTACACCTTC
TRBJ1-5	-	TRBV18	-	CASSPTGPNQPQHF	TGTGCCAGCTCACCGACAGGCCCCAATCAGCCCCAGCATTTT
TRBJ1-5	TRBD1	TRBV7-9	-	CASSLDGTVHF	TGTGCCAGCAGCTTAGATGGGACAGTGCATTTT
TRBJ1-2	-	TRBV6-5	-	CASRPRDSSGYTF	TGTGCCAGCAGACCCCGAGACAGCTCCGGCTACACCTTC
TRBJ1-2	-	TRBV9	-	CASSVSGSGQGYTF	TGTGCCAGCAGCGTATCCGGCAGCGGGCAAGGCTACACCTTC
TRBJ1-2	-	TRBV28	once	CASSILFGGLNYGYTF	TGTGCCAGCAGTATTTTATTCGGAGGGCTAAACTATGGCTACACCTTC
TRBJ1-6	-	TRBV12-2	-	CASRFRGQAWDSPLHF	TGTGCAAGTCGCTTCAGGGGCCAGGCATGGGATTCACCCCTCCACTTT
TRBJ1-2	TRBD1	TRBV28	-	CASSIPTGGGTGARAYGYTF	TGTGCCAGCAGTATTCCCACCGGAGGGGGGACAGGGGCTCGTGCCTATGGCTACACCTTC
TRBJ2-1	TRBD1	TRBV27	once	CASSFGQGELRGHNEQFF	TGTGCCAGCAGTTTTGGACAGGGGGAACTACGTGGACACAATGAGCAGTTCTTC
TRBJ2-5	TRBD2	TRBV6-1	-	CASSAGTSGGETQYF	TGTGCCAGCAGTGCCGGGACTAGCGGGGGTGAGACCCAGTACTTC
TRBJ2-7	-	TRBV5-4	-	CASSFGTGTPTYEQYF	TGTGCCAGCAGCTTTGGGACCGGGACACCTACCTACGAGCAGTACTTC
TRBJ1-3	-	TRBV11-2	-	CASTPGSGNTIYF	TGTGCCAGCACCCCGGGATCTGGAAACACCATATATTTT
TRBJ1-2	TRBD1	TRBV28	-	CASSWRRGRGYTF	TGTGCCAGCAGTTGGCGCAGGGGGCGAGGCTACACCTTC
TRBJ1-2	TRBD1	TRBV5-1	once	CASSLSGQPDTNYGYTF	TGCGCCAGCAGCTTGTCGGGACAGCCGGATACTAACTATGGCTACACCTTC
TRBJ1-2	-	TRBV5-6	-	CASSLTGYYGYTF	TGTGCCAGCAGCCTCACAGGATACTATGGCTACACCTTC